The clone carrying this T cell receptor (beta chain) was seen ten or more times. As yet, its antigen is unknown. The read gets to within 3 residues of the CDR3 end, and the germline J gene fills in the rest. The V end was cut by 0 bases, the J end by 0 bases, with 9 bases between. Per the germline V gene, CDR1 is SGHNT and CDR2 is YYREEE (reference sequence). The CDR3 totals 15 residues. The sample belongs to a study of T cell clonality in common variable immunodeficiency. Study results and limitations: CVID subjects showed higher TCRbeta clonality than healthy controls. Fewer deletions and N-nucleotide insertions were reportedly seen in common variable immunodeficiency TCR beta sequences.

The data were produced by immunoSEQ multiplex PCR, yet TCRdb's version contains in-frame clones alone and is incomplete. This repertoire lists around 81,000 clones without singletons; 0.65% to 0.8% sits in the top ten. This receptor was obtained from a person between 18 and 75 years old in good health. This chain joins TRBV5-4 and TRBJ1-1; no clear D gene. Material for sequencing was peripheral blood mononuclear cells. The CDR3 protein is CASSLVGSMNTEAFF. CDR3 DNA, as far as it was read: TGTGCCAGCAGCTTGGTAGGGTCTATGAACACTGAA.